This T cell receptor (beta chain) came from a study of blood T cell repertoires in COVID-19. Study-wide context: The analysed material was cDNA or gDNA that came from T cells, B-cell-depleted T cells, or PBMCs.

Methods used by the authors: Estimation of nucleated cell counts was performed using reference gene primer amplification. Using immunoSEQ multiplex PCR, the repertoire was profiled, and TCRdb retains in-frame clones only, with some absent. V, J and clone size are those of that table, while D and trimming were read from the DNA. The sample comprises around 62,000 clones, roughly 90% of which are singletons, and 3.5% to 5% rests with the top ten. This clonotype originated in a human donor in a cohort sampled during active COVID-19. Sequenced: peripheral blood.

The CDR3 loop is CASSSGTGLGDQPQHF. CDR3 sequence (DNA): TGTGCCAGTAGTAGCGGGACAGGGCTAGGGGATCAGCCCCAGCATTTT. This chain links TRBV19 with TRBJ1-5, with 9 bases identical to TRBD1. V was pared by 4 bases and J by 5 bases, with 9 bases of the junction left unmatched. Germline CDR1 and CDR2: LNHDA and SQIVND (reference sequence). This CDR3 contains 16 residues.